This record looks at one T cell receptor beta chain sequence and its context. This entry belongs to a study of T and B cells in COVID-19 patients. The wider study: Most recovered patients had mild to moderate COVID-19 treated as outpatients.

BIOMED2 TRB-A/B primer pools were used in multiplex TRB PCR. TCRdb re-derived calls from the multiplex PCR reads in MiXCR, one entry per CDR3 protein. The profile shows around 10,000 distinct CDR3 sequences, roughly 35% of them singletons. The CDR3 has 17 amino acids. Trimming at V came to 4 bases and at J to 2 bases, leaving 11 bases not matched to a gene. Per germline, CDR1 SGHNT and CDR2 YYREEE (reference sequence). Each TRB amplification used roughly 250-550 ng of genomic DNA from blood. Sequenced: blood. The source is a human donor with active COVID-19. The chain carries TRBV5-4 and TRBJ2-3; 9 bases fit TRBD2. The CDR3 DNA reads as TGTGCCAGCAGCGGATCAGCGGGGGGACAGAACACAGATACGCAGTATTTT. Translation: CASSGSAGGQNTDTQYF.